The TCR beta chain under discussion was sequenced for a study of cytomegalovirus exposure and HLA in healthy donors. Study information: The 130 or so validation repertoires, a later analysis reported, used the same platform as the 600 to 700 repertoires from the first cohort.

Separation from the approximately 710-subject first cohort characterized the roughly 120-subject validation cohort, to which the donors belonged. Repertoires were generated with immunoSEQ multiplex PCR, while TCRdb's copy carries only in-frame clones and drops some. The sample includes 90,000 to 100,000 clones, approximately 93% of them seen just once. This CDR3 comprises 14 residues. V trimming: 4 bases; J trimming: 4 bases; junction bases outside the gene matches: 6. Germline V lookup: CDR1 SGHRS, CDR2 YFSETQ. Comment on this clone: The antigen is unknown.

Overall study findings and caveats: The listing of 150 to 200 TCR beta chains classed them as cytomegalovirus-associated.

This receptor was identified in a young woman in good health and CMV-seropositive. The V call is TRBV5-1, the J call TRBJ1-1; 8 nucleotides align to TRBD1. The sequenced sample consisted of PBMCs. CDR3 sequence (DNA): TGCGCCAGCAGCCCGGGAACAGGGGGCACTGAAGCTTTCTTT. Translation: CASSPGTGGTEAFF.